This TCR beta chain was identified during a study of early T cells in non-severe SARS-CoV-2 infection. Separate cDNA molecules each had unique molecular identifiers attached to them. TCRdb re-analysed the 5' RACE reads in MiXCR, keeping a single row per CDR3 protein. The table has roughly 72,000 distinct CDR3 sequences, roughly 13% seen once. In this sample, this clonotype turned up a few times. Its antigen remains unknown. The study, taken as a whole, reports: Sequences matched to VDJdb favored anti-spike CD8 responses, while private and CD4 specificities were missed.

The length of the CDR3 is 16 residues. Trimming removed 4 bases from V and 6 bases from J, with 23 bases in between. The germline V gene has CDR1 SGHDT and CDR2 YYEEEE. The source material was whole blood. The clonotype was recovered from an adult who was a healthcare worker with PCR-confirmed SARS-CoV-2 infection or an uninfected control (not recorded which). The genes are TRBV5-6 and TRBJ2-7; maybe TRBD2 (6 bases). The CDR3 region is CASSRDSLLSESEQYF. CDR3 DNA sequence: TGTGCCAGCAGCCGGGACTCCCTTCTGAGCGAAAGCGAGCAGTACTTC.